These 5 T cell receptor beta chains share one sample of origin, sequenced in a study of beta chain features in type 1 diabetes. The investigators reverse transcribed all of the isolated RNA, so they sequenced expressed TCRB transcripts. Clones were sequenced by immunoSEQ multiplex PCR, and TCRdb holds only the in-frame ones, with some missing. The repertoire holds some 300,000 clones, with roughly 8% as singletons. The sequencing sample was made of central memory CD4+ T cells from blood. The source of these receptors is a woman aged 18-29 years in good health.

CDR3 nucleotides: TGTGCCTGGATCCAACGGGACAACTACTACGAGCAGTACTTC. Amino acid sequence: CAWIQRDNYYEQYF. The V gene is TRBV30, the J gene TRBJ2-7; TRBD1 is a possible D gene (6 bases). CDR1 and CDR2 from the germline V gene are GTSNPN and SVGIG (reference sequence). The CDR3 sequence is 14 residues long. V lost 4 bases and J 3 bases, leaving 16 bases between the germline ends.

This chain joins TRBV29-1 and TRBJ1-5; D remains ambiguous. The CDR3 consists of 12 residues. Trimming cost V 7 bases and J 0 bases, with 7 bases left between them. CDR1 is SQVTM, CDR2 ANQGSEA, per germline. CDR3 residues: CSAQNSNQPQHF. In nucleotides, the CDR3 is TGCAGCGCCCAAAATAGCAATCAGCCCCAGCATTTT.

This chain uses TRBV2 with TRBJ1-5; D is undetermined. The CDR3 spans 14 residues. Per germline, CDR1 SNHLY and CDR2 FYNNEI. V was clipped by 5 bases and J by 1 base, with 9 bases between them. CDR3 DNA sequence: TGTGCCAGCAGTTTAAGTTGGAGCAATCAGCCCCAGCATTTT. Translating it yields CASSLSWSNQPQHF.

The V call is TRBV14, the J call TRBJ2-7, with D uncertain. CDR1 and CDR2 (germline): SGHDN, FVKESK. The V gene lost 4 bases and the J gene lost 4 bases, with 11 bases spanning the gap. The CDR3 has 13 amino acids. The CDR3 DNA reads TGTGCCAGCAGCCCGGCGCCGAGTTACGAGCAGTACGTC. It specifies CASSPAPSYEQYV.

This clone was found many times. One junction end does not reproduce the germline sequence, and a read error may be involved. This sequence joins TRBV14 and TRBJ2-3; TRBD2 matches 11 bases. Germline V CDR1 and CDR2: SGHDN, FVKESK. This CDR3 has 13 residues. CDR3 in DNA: TGTGCCAGCAGCCAAGACTCGGCGACTAGCGGGGCCTTT. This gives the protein CASSQDSATSGAF.